Below are 18 T cell receptor beta chains sequenced from a single sample in a study of beta chain features in type 1 diabetes (dated 2018 in TCRdb). The library was prepared using the immunoSEQ multiplex PCR assay. The entire amount of isolated RNA was reverse transcribed using the High Capacity cDNA Reverse Transcription Kit, so the sequenced TCRB transcripts were expressed ones. The table was pulled from immuneACCESS by TCRdb, which kept in-frame rearrangements only. Such tables lose some clones; where checked, under half of the loss comes from unresolved V genes, and the rest has no known cause. Within this sample are under 950,000 clones, with roughly a sixth of them counted one time only. The top ten constitute 0.023% of the sample. The sequencing sample was made of naive CD4+ T cells from blood. What the cell subset or site label conveys for this sample: true naive CD4+ T cells. The receptors derive from a young woman in good health.

This clone was found a few times. The chain is built from TRBV2 and TRBJ2-3; 8 positions match TRBD1. The CDR3 has 13 residues. CDR1 SNHLY and CDR2 FYNNEI come from the germline V gene. Trimming removed 4 bases from V and 4 bases from J; junction bases left unmatched: 1. In DNA, the CDR3 is TGTGCCAGCAGTGGGACAGGGCCAGATACGCAGTATTTT. Its protein product is CASSGTGPDTQYF. The full variable domain, rest sourced from reference TRBV2 and TRBJ2-3, is EPEVTQTPSHQVTQMGQEVILRCVPISNHLYFYWYRQILGQKVEFLVSFYNNEISEKSEIFDDQFSVERPDGSNFTLKIRSTKLEDSAMYFCASSGTGPDTQYFGPGTRLTVL.

V and J are TRBV6-5 and TRBJ2-7, with a tentative D call TRBD1 (6 bases). V lost 5 bases, J lost 7 bases, and 18 bases lay in between. The CDR3 is made up of 14 amino acids. The germline CDR1 and CDR2 sequences are MNHEY and SVGAGI. CDR3 in amino acids: CASSKQGSLWEQYF. In nucleotides, the CDR3 is TGTGCCAGCAGTAAACAGGGATCGCTTTGGGAGCAGTACTTC.

This clone was detected only a few times. V gene TRBV5-1 combines with J gene TRBJ1-2, with 11 bases identical to TRBD1. The ends lost 2 bases at V and 3 bases at J; junction bases unmatched: 3. Germline V lookup: CDR1 SGHRS, CDR2 YFSETQ. The CDR3 extends over 15 amino acids. The CDR3 spells CASSFGQGAYYGYTF. CDR3 nucleotides: TGCGCCAGCAGCTTCGGACAGGGGGCATACTATGGCTACACCTTC.

The gene calls are TRBV28 and TRBJ2-1; D may be TRBD2 (5 bases). The CDR3 sequence is 13 residues long. From germline, CDR1 is MDHEN and CDR2 SYDVKM. The V gene lost 2 bases and the J gene lost 10 bases, with 12 bases spanning the gap. The CDR3 DNA sequence: TGTGCCAGCAGTTTAAAGGGAGAGAGGGAGCAGTTCTTC. It specifies CASSLKGEREQFF.

The chain combines TRBV28 with TRBJ2-7, with D unclear. Deletions cut 2 bases from V and 0 bases from J, with 11 bases between. The CDR3 consists of 15 residues. Germline CDR1 and CDR2: MDHEN and SYDVKM. Here the CDR3 reads CASSLGPRSSYEQYF. The CDR3 DNA reads TGTGCCAGCAGTTTAGGACCCAGAAGCTCCTACGAGCAGTACTTC. Together with reference TRBV28 and TRBJ2-7, the CDR3 gives the full variable domain: DVKVTQSSRYLVKRTGEKVFLECVQDMDHENMFWYRQDPGLGLRLIYFSYDVKMKEKGDIPEGYSVSREKKERFSLILESASTNQTSMYLCASSLGPRSSYEQYFGPGTRLTVT.

The V call is TRBV5-1, the J call TRBJ2-7; 11 positions match TRBD2. The CDR3 runs to 15 residues. Germline V gene lookup returns CDR1 SGHRS and CDR2 YFSETQ. With 5 bases clipped from V and 3 bases from J, the junction kept 7 bases outside the gene matches. The CDR3 region has the DNA TGCGCCAGCAGGTGGGACCTAGCGGGAGGCTACGAGCAGTACTTC. Translating gives CASRWDLAGGYEQYF. The whole variable domain, remainder taken from reference TRBV5-1 and TRBJ2-7, is KAGVTQTPRYLIKTRGQQVTLSCSPISGHRSVSWYQQTPGQGLQFLFEYFSETQRNKGNFPGRFSGRQFSNSRSEMNVSTLELGDSALYLCASRWDLAGGYEQYFGPGTRLTVT.

The rearrangement links TRBV18 to TRBJ2-3; 11 bases are a match to TRBD2. The CDR3 is 16 residues long. Germline V gene data show CDR1 as KGHSH and CDR2 as LQKENI. V shed 3 bases, J shed 2 bases, and the junction held 4 bases outside the gene matches. CDR3 sequence: CASSPFSGRATDTQYF. CDR3 nucleotides: TGTGCCAGCTCACCTTTTAGCGGGAGGGCCACAGATACGCAGTATTTT.

CDR3 residues: CASWDRDSTGELFF. In DNA, the CDR3 is TGTGCCAGTTGGGACAGGGATTCCACCGGGGAGCTGTTTTTT. The chain joins TRBV28 to TRBJ2-2, with 9 nucleotides matching TRBD1. V dropped 9 bases and J dropped 4; count of bases not matched to a gene: 6. The germline V gene encodes CDR1 MDHEN and CDR2 SYDVKM. This CDR3 has 14 amino acids.

The chain couples TRBV9 to TRBJ1-4; TRBD1 is a possible D gene (6 bases). This CDR3 region has 16 residues. V lost 2 bases and J 8 bases, leaving 19 bases between the germline ends. CDR1 and CDR2 from the germline V gene are SGDLS and YYNGEE. DNA of the CDR3: TGTGCCAGCAGCGTTCAATCGGGGGCCTTAGGGGAAAAACTGTTTTTT. Translating gives CASSVQSGALGEKLFF.

The chain's CDR3 is CASSVDEGGSYNEQFF. The CDR3, as DNA: TGTGCCAGCAGCGTAGATGAGGGAGGGTCATACAATGAGCAGTTCTTC. The gene calls are TRBV9 and TRBJ2-1, with 7 bases lining up with TRBD2. V dropped 0 bases and J dropped 4; count of bases not matched to a gene: 7. The germline gives CDR1 SGDLS, CDR2 YYNGEE. The CDR3 extends over 16 amino acids.

This clone was observed a few times. V usage is TRBV9 and J usage is TRBJ2-1; 10 bases agree with TRBD2. The CDR3 contains 17 residues. Germline-derived CDR1 and CDR2 are SGDLS and YYNGEE. With V trimmed by 3 bases and J by 9 bases, 15 bases remained unmatched. The CDR3 DNA reads as TGTGCCAGCAGCGCCACACCATCTAGCGGGAGAGGAGGTGAGCAGTTCTTC. Amino acid sequence: CASSATPSSGRGGEQFF.

V usage is TRBV6-6 and J usage is TRBJ2-2; D possibly matches TRBD1 or TRBD2 (5 bases each). CDR1 is MNHNY, CDR2 SVGAGI, per germline (reference sequence). The CDR3 loop spans 12 amino acids. The germline V and J ends were trimmed by 4 bases and 7 bases, with 7 bases remaining between them. The DNA of the CDR3 is TGTGCCAGCAGTTGGGGGAGCGGGGAGCTGTTTTTT. Protein sequence: CASSWGSGELFF.

This clone was seen a handful of times. The V call is TRBV19, the J call TRBJ1-1; a possible D gene is TRBD1 (5 bases). The germline gives CDR1 LNHDA, CDR2 SQIVND (reference sequence). This CDR3 contains 14 residues. V was shortened by 4 bases and J by 7 bases, with 16 bases between the two germline ends. This CDR3 reads CASSREFVQGEAFF. The DNA for the CDR3 is TGTGCCAGTAGTAGAGAGTTTGTGCAGGGTGAAGCTTTCTTT.

This clone showed up just a few times. The chain employs TRBV10-3 and TRBJ2-5; D is tentatively TRBD1 or TRBD2 (5 bases each). Gene TRBJ2-7 matches the end of the DNA better, so the J call may be wrong. This CDR3 comprises 14 residues. Germline CDR1 reads ENHRY; CDR2 reads SYGVKD. Written as DNA, the CDR3 is TGTGCCATCAGGGAGCTGGGGCTCGGGGACGAGCAGTACTTC. Protein product: CAIRELGLGDEQYF.

This clone was counted only a few times. V usage is TRBV7-8 and J usage is TRBJ2-1, with D maybe TRBD1 (5 bases). Germline V gene sequence: CDR1 SGHVS, CDR2 FQNEAQ. The V end was cut by 2 bases, the J end by 9 bases, with 14 bases between. This CDR3 has 14 residues. The CDR3 loop is CASSLRPGPSEQFF. CDR3 DNA sequence: TGTGCCAGCAGCTTACGGCCAGGGCCCAGTGAGCAGTTCTTC.

This chain connects TRBV18 to TRBJ2-5, with 10 bases matching TRBD2. CDR3 size: 17 residues. CDR1 is KGHSH, CDR2 LQKENI, per germline. With V trimmed by 3 bases and J by 4 bases, 11 bases remained unmatched. CDR3 amino acids: CASSPRVRLAGAETQYF. DNA for the CDR3: TGTGCCAGCTCACCCCGAGTTCGGCTAGCGGGAGCAGAGACCCAGTACTTC.

This clone showed up just a few times. This chain connects TRBV2 to TRBJ1-1; D perhaps matches TRBD1 (6 bases). Trimming left V 6 bases short and J 0 bases short, with 11 bases between. CDR3 length: 14 residues. CDR1 SNHLY and CDR2 FYNNEI come from the germline V gene. The CDR3 coding sequence is TGTGCCAGCAGCCTACAGGGCATGAACACTGAAGCTTTCTTT. Its protein is CASSLQGMNTEAFF.

Only a few counts were recorded for this clone. This rearrangement joins TRBV5-4 to TRBJ2-5; TRBD1 agrees at 8 bases. The germline V gene encodes CDR1 SGHNT and CDR2 YYREEE (reference sequence). CDR3 length equals 14 residues. V was pared by 2 bases and J by 4 bases, with 4 bases of the junction left unmatched. Here the CDR3 DNA reads TGTGCCAGCAGCTTACAGGGGGGCGGAGAGACCCAGTACTTC. Protein product: CASSLQGGGETQYF. Filled out from reference TRBV5-4 and TRBJ2-5, the complete variable domain reads ETGVTQSPTHLIKTRGQQVTLRCSSQSGHNTVSWYQQALGQGPQFIFQYYREEENGRGNFPPRFSGLQFPNYSSELNVNALELDDSALYLCASSLQGGGETQYFGPGTRLLVL.